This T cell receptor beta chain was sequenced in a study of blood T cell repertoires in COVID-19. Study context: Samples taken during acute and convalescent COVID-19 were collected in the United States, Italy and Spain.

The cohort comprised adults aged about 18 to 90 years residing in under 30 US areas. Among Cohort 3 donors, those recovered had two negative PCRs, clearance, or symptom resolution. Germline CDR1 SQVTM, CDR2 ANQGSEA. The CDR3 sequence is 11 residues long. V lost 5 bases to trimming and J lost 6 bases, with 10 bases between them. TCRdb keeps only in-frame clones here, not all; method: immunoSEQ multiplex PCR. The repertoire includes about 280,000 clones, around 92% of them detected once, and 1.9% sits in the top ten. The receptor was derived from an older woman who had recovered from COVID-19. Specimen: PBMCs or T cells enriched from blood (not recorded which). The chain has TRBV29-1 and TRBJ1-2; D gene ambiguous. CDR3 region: CSVTGLDGYTF. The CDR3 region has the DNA TGCAGCGTTACGGGTCTTGATGGCTACACCTTC. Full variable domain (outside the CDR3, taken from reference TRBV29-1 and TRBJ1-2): SAVISQKPSRDICQRGTSLTIQCQVDSQVTMMFWYRQQPGQSLTLIATANQGSEATYESGFVIDKFPISRPNLTFSTLTVSNMSPEDSSIYLCSVTGLDGYTFGSGTRLTVV.